These 2 T cell receptor beta chains came from one sample sequenced in a study of blood T cells in healthy people across ages. For the second PCR, which ran for about 7 to 11 cycles, a sample-barcoded 5' primer and a J-beta primer mix were used. TCRdb independently ran MiXCR on the 5' RACE reads; one entry per CDR3 protein. The profile shows about 800,000 distinct CDR3 sequences, roughly 25% of them singletons. The data also belong to a second study, concerning T cells of mothers and their children.

The sample was blood. These receptor sequences come from a boy between 10 and 17 years old in good health.

The chain employs TRBV11-2 and TRBJ1-2, with D possibly matching TRBD1 (6 bases). V dropped 0 bases and J dropped 8 bases, with 13 bases sitting between them. CDR3 size: 14 residues. Germline-derived CDR1 and CDR2 are SGHAT and FQNNGV. CDR3 sequence reads: CASSLDQGTGGYTF. DNA for the CDR3: TGTGCCAGCAGCTTAGATCAGGGGACGGGAGGCTACACCTTC.

The V call is TRBV4-1, the J call TRBJ1-1; D remains ambiguous. The CDR3 has 15 amino acids. Trimming stripped 2 bases from V and 1 base from J, with 11 bases between. Germline CDR1 is MGHRA and CDR2 is YSYEKL. CDR3 in DNA: TGCGCCAGCAGCCAACGACGGGGAGGGAACACTGAAGCTTTCTTT. This gives the protein CASSQRRGGNTEAFF.